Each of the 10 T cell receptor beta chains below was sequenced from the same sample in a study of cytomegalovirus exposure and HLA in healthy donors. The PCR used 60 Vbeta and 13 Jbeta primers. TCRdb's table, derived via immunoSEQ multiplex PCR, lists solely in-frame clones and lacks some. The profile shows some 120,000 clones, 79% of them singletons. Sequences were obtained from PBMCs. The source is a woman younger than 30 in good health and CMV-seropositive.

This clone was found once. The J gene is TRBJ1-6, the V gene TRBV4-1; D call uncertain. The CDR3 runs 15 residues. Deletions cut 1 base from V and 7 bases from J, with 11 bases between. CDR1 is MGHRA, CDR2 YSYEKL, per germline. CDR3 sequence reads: CASSQGGFGNSPLHF. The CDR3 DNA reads TGCGCCAGCAGCCAAGGAGGGTTTGGCAATTCACCCCTCCACTTT.

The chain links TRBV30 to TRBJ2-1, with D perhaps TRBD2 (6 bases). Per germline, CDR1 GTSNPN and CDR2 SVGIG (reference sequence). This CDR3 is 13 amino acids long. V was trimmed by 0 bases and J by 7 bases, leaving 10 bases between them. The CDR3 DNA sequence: TGTGCCTGGAGTGTACTAGCATGGAATGAGCAGTTCTTC. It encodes CAWSVLAWNEQFF.

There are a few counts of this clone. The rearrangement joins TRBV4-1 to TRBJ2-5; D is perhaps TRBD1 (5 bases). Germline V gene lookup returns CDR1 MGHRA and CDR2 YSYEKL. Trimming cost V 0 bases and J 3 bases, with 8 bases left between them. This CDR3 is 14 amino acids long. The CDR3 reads CASSQELTEETQYF. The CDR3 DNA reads TGCGCCAGCAGCCAAGAGCTGACAGAAGAGACCCAGTACTTC.

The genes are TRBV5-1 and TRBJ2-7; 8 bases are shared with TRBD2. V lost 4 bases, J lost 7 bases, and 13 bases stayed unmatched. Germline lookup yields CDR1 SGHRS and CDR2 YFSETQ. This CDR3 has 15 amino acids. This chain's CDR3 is CASSPSPGGPGEQYF. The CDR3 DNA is TGCGCCAGCAGCCCTAGTCCGGGAGGGCCTGGAGAGCAGTACTTC.

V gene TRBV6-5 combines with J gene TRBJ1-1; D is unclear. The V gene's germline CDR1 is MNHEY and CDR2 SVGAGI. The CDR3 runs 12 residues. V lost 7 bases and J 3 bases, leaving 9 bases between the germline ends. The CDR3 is CASMRAYTEAFF. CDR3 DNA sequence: TGTGCCAGCATGAGAGCCTACACTGAAGCTTTCTTT.

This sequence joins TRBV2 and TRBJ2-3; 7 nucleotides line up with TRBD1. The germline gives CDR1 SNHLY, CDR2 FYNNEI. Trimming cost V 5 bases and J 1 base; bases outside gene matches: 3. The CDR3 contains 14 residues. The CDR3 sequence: CASSWQGGTDTQYF. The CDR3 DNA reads TGTGCCAGCAGTTGGCAGGGGGGCACAGATACGCAGTATTTT.

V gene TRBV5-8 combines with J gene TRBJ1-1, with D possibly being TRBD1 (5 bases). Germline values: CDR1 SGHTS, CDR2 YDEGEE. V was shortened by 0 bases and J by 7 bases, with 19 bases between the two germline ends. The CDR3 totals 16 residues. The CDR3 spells CASSLAIDRTYSEAFF. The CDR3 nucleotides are TGTGCCAGCAGCTTGGCCATCGATAGGACATACAGTGAAGCTTTCTTT.

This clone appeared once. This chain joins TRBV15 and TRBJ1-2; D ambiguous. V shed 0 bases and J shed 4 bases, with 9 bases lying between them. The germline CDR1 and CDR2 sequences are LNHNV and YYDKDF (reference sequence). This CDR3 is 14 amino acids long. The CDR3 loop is CATSRDSQAYGYTF. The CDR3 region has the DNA TGTGCCACCAGCAGAGATTCCCAGGCCTATGGCTACACCTTC.

The CDR3 protein is CASSLQSGSDGYTF. In nucleotides, the CDR3 is TGTGCCAGCAGCTTACAGTCCGGGAGTGATGGCTACACCTTC. The rearrangement joins TRBV7-3 to TRBJ1-2; D unclear. This CDR3 is built from 14 residues. Germline CDR1 reads SGHTA; CDR2 reads FQGTGA. The V and J ends lost 2 bases and 6 bases respectively, with 13 bases between them.

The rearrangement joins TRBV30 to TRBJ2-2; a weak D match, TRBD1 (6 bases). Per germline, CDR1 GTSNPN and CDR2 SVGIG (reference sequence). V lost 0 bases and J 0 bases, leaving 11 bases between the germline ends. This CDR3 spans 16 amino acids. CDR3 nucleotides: TGTGCCTGGAGTGTAGACAGGCCCTCGAACACCGGGGAGCTGTTTTTT. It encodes CAWSVDRPSNTGELFF.